Reported below is one T cell receptor beta chain. As yet, its antigen is unknown. Every immunoSEQ plate was one replicate of a subset's evenly spread DNA. Clones were read by immunoSEQ multiplex PCR, and TCRdb kept only the in-frame ones, dropping some. The profile shows about 380,000 clones, roughly 96% of them singletons. The CDR3 spans 12 residues. Per germline, CDR1 SGHAT and CDR2 FQNNGV. The ends were cut back, 4 bases at V and 12 bases at J, with 15 bases in the middle. These data come from a study of shared clonotypes between healthy human individuals. General observations from the study: Naive subsets generally had larger estimated richness than memory subsets. Limitation of the genetic and exposure-history diversity represented came from the few donors. The sampled material consisted only of blood, and tissue repertoires are likely to differ.

Sample: memory CD8+ T cells sorted from blood. Indicated subset: CD45RO+ cells pooled with CCR7-negative TemRA cells. This chain joins TRBV11-2 and TRBJ1-1; D is uncertain. This TCR came from a man aged 25 to 40 in good health. Written as DNA, the CDR3 is TGTGCCAGCAGCTCTACGGCGGGGATAACTTTCTTT. Translated, it gives CASSSTAGITFF.